This T cell receptor (beta chain) was profiled in a study of graft-versus-host responses after intestinal transplantation. Study as a whole: Multivisceral, liver-intestinal, or isolated intestinal transplants were received by the recipients.

A note on this clone: Its antigen is not known.

V dropped 2 bases and J dropped 0 bases, with 11 bases sitting between them. This CDR3 has 15 amino acids. Germline loops: CDR1 MNHEY, CDR2 SVGAGI. This table comes from immunoSEQ multiplex PCR, and its TCRdb copy is limited to in-frame clones, with some not included. The sample has roughly 110,000 clones; about 92% are singletons. The V and J genes are TRBV6-5 and TRBJ2-7; D is perhaps TRBD1 (5 bases). The sequence came from a human donor who was the organ donor for an intestinal transplant. Source: unstimulated CD8+ T cells sorted from spleen or lymph node cells, taken before transplant. The DNA of the CDR3 is TGTGCCAGCAGTTACGGCGAGACAGCCTCCTACGAGCAGTACTTC. Protein: CASSYGETASYEQYF.